This T cell receptor beta chain originates from a study of T cell repertoires in cytomegalovirus infection. The overall study: Public signatures in TCR beta pointed to CMV infection and matching HLA type.

There are a few counts of this clonotype. Its antigen is undetermined. TCRdb re-derived calls from the reads in MiXCR, one entry per CDR3 protein. Altogether about 740,000 distinct CDR3 sequences are present, less than 40% being singletons, with the ten largest covering 2.8%. The germline V gene encodes CDR1 SEHNR and CDR2 FQNEAQ (reference sequence). The ends were cut back, 1 base at V and 13 bases at J, with 14 bases in the middle. The CDR3 extends over 13 amino acids. Whole-study findings and limits: CMV carriers having the relevant HLA were flagged by cumulative public TCR beta family frequency. Ex vivo, HLA-C-restricted CMV-specific TCR beta clonotypes prevailed over the rest of the response.

This sequence was found in a human donor in good health (CMV status not recorded). Some clones in this sample may be carry-over from other donors' samples. The sample was PBMCs. V and J are TRBV7-9 and TRBJ1-5; no firm D call. The CDR3 sequence is CASSLGMAQGQHF. CDR3 DNA: TGTGCCAGCAGCTTAGGAATGGCCCAAGGGCAGCATTTT.